These 23 T cell receptor beta chains were all obtained from the same sample, sequenced in a study of blood T cell repertoires in COVID-19. Profiled with immunoSEQ multiplex PCR; TCRdb holds only in-frame clones, not every one. The profile covers roughly 190,000 clones, with around 82% appearing a single time and roughly 17% taken by the ten largest. Sequences were obtained from PBMCs or T cells enriched from blood (not recorded which). The receptors originated from a woman aged 50 to 60 with acute COVID-19.

This clone was counted a few times. The chain is built from TRBV7-8 and TRBJ1-2; TRBD1 matches at 7 bases. Germline CDR1 is SGHVS and CDR2 is FQNEAQ. The CDR3 runs 16 residues. V lost 2 bases, J lost 0 bases, and 6 bases stayed unmatched. The CDR3 region has the DNA TGTGCCAGCAGCTTAACTTTTGGGACAGCTAACTATGGCTACACCTTC. Translating it yields CASSLTFGTANYGYTF.

V usage is TRBV28 and J usage is TRBJ1-2, with 9 bases fitting TRBD1. The germline gives CDR1 MDHEN, CDR2 SYDVKM. The CDR3 is 14 amino acids. V was clipped by 3 bases and J by 2 bases; unmatched bases: 1. The CDR3 here is CASSLGTGNYGYTF. The CDR3 DNA is TGTGCCAGCAGTTTGGGGACAGGGAACTATGGCTACACCTTC.

The chain joins TRBV7-2 to TRBJ1-1, with unresolved D. This CDR3 region has 16 residues. CDR1 SGHTA and CDR2 FQGNSA come from the germline V gene. V was trimmed by 0 bases and J by 4 bases, leaving 15 bases between them. In DNA, the CDR3 is TGTGCCAGCAGCTTAGCGCGTCCGGGAATGAGCACTGAAGCTTTCTTT. Translated, it gives CASSLARPGMSTEAFF.

The chain joins TRBV7-2 to TRBJ1-2, with 8 bases that match TRBD1. The V gene's germline CDR1 is SGHTA and CDR2 FQGNSA. V was clipped by 2 bases and J by 3 bases; unmatched bases: 8. CDR3 length equals 16 residues. CDR3 in DNA: TGTGCCAGCAGCTTATTATCAGGGGGCGCGTACTATGGCTACACCTTC. It encodes CASSLLSGGAYYGYTF.

The chain joins TRBV7-9 to TRBJ1-2; D might be TRBD1 (6 bases). Germline CDR1 and CDR2: SEHNR and FQNEAQ (reference sequence). The CDR3 runs 13 residues. With 4 bases removed from V and 6 bases from J, the gap between germline ends came to 12 bases. CDR3 loop: CASSSEGVDGYTF. CDR3 DNA: TGTGCCAGCAGCTCCGAGGGGGTTGATGGCTACACCTTC.

The chain employs TRBV5-5 and TRBJ2-3; 8 nucleotides agree with TRBD2. CDR3 length: 16 residues. V lost 0 bases and J lost 2; bases outside the gene matches: 5. Germline CDR1 is SGHKS and CDR2 is YYEKEE (reference sequence). The CDR3 DNA follows: TGTGCCAGCAGCTTGGATGCGGGGGGTACCACAGATACGCAGTATTTT. Its translation is CASSLDAGGTTDTQYF.

V gene TRBV18 combines with J gene TRBJ2-2; no definite D call. This CDR3 has 16 residues. Germline V gene data show CDR1 as KGHSH and CDR2 as LQKENI. V was shortened by 2 bases and J by 6 bases, with 16 bases between the two germline ends. CDR3 in amino acids: CASSPDRGGYSGELFF. The CDR3 bases are TGTGCCAGCTCACCAGATCGAGGTGGCTACTCCGGGGAGCTGTTTTTT. Complete variable domain (other parts from reference TRBV18 and TRBJ2-2): NAGVMQNPRHLVRRRGQEARLRCSPMKGHSHVYWYRQLPEEGLKFMVYLQKENIIDESGMPKERFSAEFPKEGPSILRIQQVVRGDSAAYFCASSPDRGGYSGELFFGEGSRLTVL.

The V and J genes are TRBV3-1 (or the pseudogene TRBV3-2) and TRBJ1-4; no clear D. Trimming took off 3 bases at V and 0 bases at J, with 11 bases between the two ends. The CDR3 extends over 16 amino acids. Germline loops: CDR1 LGHDT, CDR2 YNNKEL (reference sequence). The CDR3 here is CASSHQRGTTNEKLFF. The CDR3 bases are TGTGCCAGCAGCCACCAGCGGGGAACAACTAATGAAAAACTGTTTTTT.

The J gene is TRBJ2-7, the V gene TRBV7-2, with D possibly TRBD1 on 6 matching bases. The V end lost 5 bases, the J end lost 6 bases, and 14 bases lay between the germline ends. The CDR3 is 13 amino acids. Germline-derived CDR1 and CDR2 are SGHTA and FQGNSA. The CDR3 sequence: CASSPRLGAEQYV. CDR3 bases: TGTGCCAGCAGCCCCAGGTTGGGGGCCGAGCAGTACGTC.

This clone was counted ten times or more. The chain employs TRBV6-5 and TRBJ2-1; 9 bases are shared with TRBD2. CDR3 length: 14 residues. V dropped 6 bases and J dropped 2; count of bases not matched to a gene: 2. CDR1 MNHEY and CDR2 SVGAGI come from the germline V gene. This CDR3 reads CASRLAGAYNEQFF. DNA for the CDR3: TGTGCCAGCAGATTAGCGGGGGCCTACAATGAGCAGTTCTTC.

The CDR3 loop is CATSRETGANTEAFF. The CDR3, as DNA: TGTGCCACCAGCAGAGAGACAGGGGCGAACACTGAAGCTTTCTTT. V is TRBV15 and J is TRBJ1-1; TRBD1 matches 8 bases. The germline V gene has CDR1 LNHNV and CDR2 YYDKDF (reference sequence). The CDR3 sequence is 15 residues long. Unmatched junction bases numbered 1, after V lost 0 bases and J lost 1 base.

The chain couples TRBV5-4 to TRBJ1-6, with TRBD1 matching over 8 bases. The J segment lost 7 bases and the V segment lost 2 bases, leaving 5 bases of the junction unmatched. CDR3 length: 15 residues. Looked up from germline, CDR1 is SGHNT and CDR2 is YYREEE (reference sequence). CDR3 protein: CASSLDRGPNSPLHF. CDR3 in DNA: TGTGCCAGCAGCTTAGACAGGGGTCCCAATTCACCCCTCCACTTT.

The chain uses TRBV7-2 and TRBJ1-5; D ambiguous. Germline CDR1 SGHTA, CDR2 FQGNSA. V was trimmed by 1 base and J by 5 bases, leaving 15 bases between them. The CDR3 runs to 16 residues. The chain's CDR3 is CASSLVAPSRDQPQHF. CDR3 DNA: TGTGCCAGCAGCTTAGTTGCCCCCTCGAGGGATCAGCCCCAGCATTTT.

The chain is built from TRBV7-6 and TRBJ1-6; a possible D gene is TRBD1 (5 bases). Trimming cost V 5 bases and J 7 bases, with 18 bases left between them. Germline CDR1 SGHVS, CDR2 FNYEAQ. The CDR3 extends over 16 amino acids. The CDR3 nucleotides are TGTGCCAGCAGCCGGGGGACCTCCGTAAGGAATTCACCCCTCCACTTT. Translating it yields CASSRGTSVRNSPLHF.

This chain connects TRBV27 to TRBJ2-6, with D unresolved. This CDR3 is 14 amino acids long. CDR1 and CDR2 (germline): MNHEY, SMNVEV (reference sequence). Trimming shortened V by 6 bases and J by 1 base, and 7 bases separated the two germline ends. CDR3 protein: CASSQASGANVLTF. DNA of the CDR3: TGTGCCAGCAGCCAGGCATCTGGGGCCAACGTCCTGACTTTC.

The rearrangement joins TRBV18 to TRBJ1-5, with 10 positions matching TRBD1. V was clipped by 6 bases and J by 6 bases; unmatched bases: 11. The V gene's germline CDR1 is KGHSH and CDR2 LQKENI. This CDR3 has 16 residues. Here the CDR3 DNA reads TGTGCCAGCTCCGGAGGGACAGGGGCCCAAGTTCAGCCCCAGCATTTT. Protein: CASSGGTGAQVQPQHF.

The V gene is TRBV29-1, the J gene TRBJ1-5; TRBD1 is a possible D gene (6 bases). Trimming pared 6 bases from V and 12 bases from J, leaving 9 bases between. Germline loops: CDR1 SQVTM, CDR2 ANQGSEA. This CDR3 contains 9 residues. The CDR3: CSVRDIQHF. The CDR3 coding sequence is TGCAGCGTCCGGGACATCCAGCATTTT. Based on the CDR3 plus reference TRBV29-1 and TRBJ1-5, the full variable domain is SAVISQKPSRDICQRGTSLTIQCQVDSQVTMMFWYRQQPGQSLTLIATANQGSEATYESGFVIDKFPISRPNLTFSTLTVSNMSPEDSSIYLCSVRDIQHFGDGTRLSIL.

The gene calls are TRBV11-2 and TRBJ2-1; weak D call: TRBD1 (6 bases). Looked up from germline, CDR1 is SGHAT and CDR2 is FQNNGV. The CDR3 sequence is 12 residues long. The V end lost 2 bases, the J end lost 7 bases, and 6 bases lay between the germline ends. The DNA of the CDR3 is TGTGCCAGCAGCTTACAGGGGAATGAGCAGTTCTTC. It specifies CASSLQGNEQFF.

This sequence joins TRBV20-1 and TRBJ2-2, with unresolved D. This CDR3 region has 14 residues. The V end was cut by 3 bases, the J end by 1 base, with 9 bases between. Per germline, CDR1 DFQATT and CDR2 SNEGSKA (reference sequence). This CDR3 is CSASLQKNTGELFF. The CDR3 DNA is TGCAGTGCTAGTCTACAGAAGAACACCGGGGAGCTGTTTTTT.

The gene calls are TRBV5-1 and TRBJ2-3, with 10 bases identical to TRBD2. CDR1 is SGHRS and CDR2 is YFSETQ in the germline V gene. With 3 bases clipped from V and 6 bases from J, the junction kept 10 bases outside the gene matches. This CDR3 spans 16 amino acids. CDR3 bases: TGCGCCAGCAGCTCGCAAGCGGGGGGGCCCATGGATACGCAGTATTTT. Translated, it gives CASSSQAGGPMDTQYF. Full variable domain (outside the CDR3, taken from reference TRBV5-1 and TRBJ2-3): KAGVTQTPRYLIKTRGQQVTLSCSPISGHRSVSWYQQTPGQGLQFLFEYFSETQRNKGNFPGRFSGRQFSNSRSEMNVSTLELGDSALYLCASSSQAGGPMDTQYFGPGTRLTVL.

This clone occurred once. The chain recombines TRBV18 with TRBJ1-5; D is unclear. The CDR3 consists of 13 residues. In germline, CDR1 is KGHSH, CDR2 LQKENI. Deletions cut 3 bases from V and 7 bases from J, with 10 bases between. The CDR3 spells CASSPEGSQPQHF. In DNA, the CDR3 is TGTGCCAGCTCACCCGAAGGGAGCCAGCCCCAGCATTTT.

The chain combines TRBV7-3 with TRBJ1-1; a possible D gene is TRBD1 (6 bases). Germline loops: CDR1 SGHTA, CDR2 FQGTGA. CDR3 size: 13 residues. V was clipped by 5 bases and J by 3 bases, with 10 bases between them. DNA for the CDR3: TGTGCCAGCAGCCCACAGGGAGACACTGAAGCTTTCTTT. It encodes CASSPQGDTEAFF.

This clone was seen only a few times. The chain couples TRBV2 to TRBJ1-6; a possible D gene is TRBD1 (6 bases). The CDR3 is 13 amino acids. With 6 bases removed from V and 9 bases from J, the gap between germline ends came to 12 bases. Looked up from germline, CDR1 is SNHLY and CDR2 is FYNNEI. The CDR3 DNA follows: TGTGCCAGCAGGGACAGTGGCCCTTCACCCCTCCACTTT. This codes for CASRDSGPSPLHF.